Given below is one T cell receptor beta chain in context. What it binds is unknown. This sample includes further DNA sequences coding for the same CDR3. The V and J ends lost 1 base and 3 bases respectively, with 3 bases between them. Germline loops: CDR1 SNHLY, CDR2 FYNNEI. The CDR3 contains 12 residues. Replicate PCRs for sorted subsets used roughly 200 ng DNA; this equaled around 29,000 T cell genomes. The repertoire was sequenced with immunoSEQ multiplex PCR; TCRdb's copy has only in-frame clones and lacks some. The table records around 2,000,000 clones, about 95% of them present only once. The data belong to a study of shared clonotypes between healthy human individuals. Study results and caveats: The generation probabilities recorded for non-shared clonotypes fell below those of clonotypes shared by all four donors.

The chain carries TRBV2 and TRBJ2-5; no definite D call. Material for sequencing was naive CD4+ T cells sorted from blood. The sample's subset: CD45RA+ positively selected. This clonotype was sampled from a young man in good health. CDR3 sequence (DNA): TGTGCCAGCAGTGAAGTGGAAGAGACCCAGTACTTC. Amino acid sequence: CASSEVEETQYF.